Presented here are 7 T cell receptor beta chains from one specimen sequenced in a study of shared T cell receptors in the human thymus (TCRdb year 2021). The protocol used for the library was the immunoSEQ multiplex PCR assay. TCRdb took this table from immuneACCESS and kept in-frame rearrangements with V and J called. Such tables lack part of the clones; where checked against another copy, unresolved V genes explain under half of the gap, and the rest is unexplained. The sample yields approximately 490,000 clones; 75% to 85% were counted once. The ten largest clones capture roughly 0.013% of the sample. The data were also submitted as part of a second study, on human thymus T cells.

Sequenced input: thymocytes. The receptors were gathered from a boy in the first two years of life with a congenital heart defect. Donor details come from another sample of the same person, matched by shared clones.

The chain uses TRBV5-1 and TRBJ2-7, with TRBD1 identical over 9 bases. CDR1 and CDR2 (germline): SGHRS, YFSETQ. The ends lost 0 bases at V and 2 bases at J; junction bases unmatched: 3. The CDR3 is made up of 15 amino acids. The CDR3 DNA is TGCGCCAGCAGCTTGGGCCGGGACAGGGCCTACGAGCAGTACTTC. This gives the protein CASSLGRDRAYEQYF. The full variable domain, rest sourced from reference TRBV5-1 and TRBJ2-7, is KAGVTQTPRYLIKTRGQQVTLSCSPISGHRSVSWYQQTPGQGLQFLFEYFSETQRNKGNFPGRFSGRQFSNSRSEMNVSTLELGDSALYLCASSLGRDRAYEQYFGPGTRLTVT.

This chain connects TRBV25-1 to TRBJ2-1, with 9 bases matching TRBD2. The CDR3 spans 18 residues. The junction had 18 bases not matched to a gene; V was cut back by 3 bases and J by 9 bases. Germline-derived CDR1 and CDR2 are MGHDK and SYGVNS. The CDR3 reads CASSDPAPRGRACCEQFF. CDR3 DNA: TGTGCCAGCAGTGACCCTGCCCCGCGCGGGAGGGCCTGTTGTGAGCAGTTCTTC.

This chain uses TRBV7-9 with TRBJ1-2, with 7 bases matching TRBD1. With V trimmed by 3 bases and J by 3 bases, 16 bases remained unmatched. This CDR3 contains 18 residues. Germline V gene data show CDR1 as SEHNR and CDR2 as FQNEAQ (reference sequence). This CDR3 is CASSLGTADWPFDYGYTF. CDR3 bases: TGTGCCAGCAGCTTGGGGACAGCCGATTGGCCCTTCGACTATGGCTACACCTTC. The full variable domain, with the rest looked up from reference TRBV7-9 and TRBJ1-2, is DTGVSQNPRHKITKRGQNVTFRCDPISEHNRLYWYRQTLGQGPEFLTYFQNEAQLEKSRLLSDRFSAERPKGSFSTLEIQRTEQGDSAMYLCASSLGTADWPFDYGYTFGSGTRLTVV.

V gene TRBV4-1 combines with J gene TRBJ2-7, with 9 nucleotides matching TRBD1. The CDR3 has 18 residues. Germline V lookup: CDR1 MGHRA, CDR2 YSYEKL. V dropped 0 bases and J dropped 3; count of bases not matched to a gene: 12. The CDR3 loop is CASSQDSGQGTPVYEQYF. The CDR3 DNA reads TGCGCCAGCAGCCAAGACTCTGGACAGGGGACGCCTGTCTACGAGCAGTACTTC.

The V call is TRBV15, the J call TRBJ2-7; TRBD2 agrees at 10 bases. With 1 base clipped from V and 4 bases from J, the junction kept 10 bases outside the gene matches. The CDR3 extends over 17 amino acids. The V gene's germline CDR1 is LNHNV and CDR2 YYDKDF (reference sequence). The CDR3 DNA reads as TGTGCCACCAGCAGAGTCCTGCGGACTAGCGGACCATACGAGCAGTACTTC. This encodes CATSRVLRTSGPYEQYF.

In its sample, this clone was seen a few times. This chain joins TRBV19 and TRBJ2-1; 10 bases agree with TRBD2. The CDR3 consists of 16 residues. CDR1 and CDR2 (germline): LNHDA, SQIVND (reference sequence). With V trimmed by 8 bases and J by 0 bases, 7 bases remained unmatched. The CDR3 is CASRRLAGHSYNEQFF. DNA for the CDR3: TGTGCCAGTCGGCGACTAGCGGGCCACTCCTACAATGAGCAGTTCTTC.

This chain joins TRBV4-3 and TRBJ2-1; 7 bases line up with TRBD2. The V and J ends lost 1 base and 2 bases, in that order; junction bases with no gene match: 11. This CDR3 is 18 amino acids long. In germline, CDR1 is LGHNA, CDR2 YSLEER. In DNA, the CDR3 is TGCGCCAGCAGCCAAGTAATCCCTAGCGGTACCCCCTACAATGAGCAGTTCTTC. Protein product: CASSQVIPSGTPYNEQFF.